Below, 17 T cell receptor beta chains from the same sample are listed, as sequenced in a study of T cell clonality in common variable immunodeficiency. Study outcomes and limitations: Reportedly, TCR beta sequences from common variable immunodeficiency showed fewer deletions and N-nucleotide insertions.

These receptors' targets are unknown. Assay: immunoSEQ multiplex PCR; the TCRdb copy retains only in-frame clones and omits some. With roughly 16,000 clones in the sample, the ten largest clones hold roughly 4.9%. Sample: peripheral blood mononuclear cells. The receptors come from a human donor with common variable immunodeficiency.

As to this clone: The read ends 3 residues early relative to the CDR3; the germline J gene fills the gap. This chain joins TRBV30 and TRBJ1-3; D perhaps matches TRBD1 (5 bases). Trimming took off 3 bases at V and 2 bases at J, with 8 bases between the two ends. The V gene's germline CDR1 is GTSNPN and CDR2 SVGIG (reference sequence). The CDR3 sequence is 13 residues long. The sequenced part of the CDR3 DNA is TGTGCCTGGAGGGAAGGGGCTGGAAACACC. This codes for CAWREGAGNT. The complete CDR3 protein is CAWREGAGNTIYF.

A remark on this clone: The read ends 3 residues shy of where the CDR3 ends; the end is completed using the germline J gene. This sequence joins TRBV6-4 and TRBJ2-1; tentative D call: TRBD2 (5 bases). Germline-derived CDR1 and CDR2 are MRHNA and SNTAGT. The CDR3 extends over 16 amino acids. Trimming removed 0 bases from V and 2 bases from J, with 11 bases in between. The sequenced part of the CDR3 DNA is TGTGCCAGCAGTGACTCTAGAAGCGGAGCCTACAATGAG. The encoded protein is CASSDSRSGAYNE. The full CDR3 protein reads CASSDSRSGAYNEQFF.

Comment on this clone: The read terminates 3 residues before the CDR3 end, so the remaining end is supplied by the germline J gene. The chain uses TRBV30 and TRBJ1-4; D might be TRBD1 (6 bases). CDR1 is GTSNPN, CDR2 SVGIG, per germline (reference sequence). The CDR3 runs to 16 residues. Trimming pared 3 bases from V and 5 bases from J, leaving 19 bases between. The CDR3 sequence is CAWSGGGIRGNEKLFF. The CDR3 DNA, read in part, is TGTGCCTGGAGCGGAGGGGGAATAAGGGGAAATGAAAAA.

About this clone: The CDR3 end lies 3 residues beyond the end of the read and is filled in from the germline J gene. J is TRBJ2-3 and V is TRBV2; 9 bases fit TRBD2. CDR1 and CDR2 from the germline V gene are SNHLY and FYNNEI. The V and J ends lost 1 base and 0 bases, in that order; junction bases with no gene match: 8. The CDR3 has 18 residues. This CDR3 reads CASSEGSGRGWSTDTQYF. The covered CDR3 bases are TGTGCCAGCAGTGAAGGTAGCGGGAGAGGGTGGAGCACAGATACG.

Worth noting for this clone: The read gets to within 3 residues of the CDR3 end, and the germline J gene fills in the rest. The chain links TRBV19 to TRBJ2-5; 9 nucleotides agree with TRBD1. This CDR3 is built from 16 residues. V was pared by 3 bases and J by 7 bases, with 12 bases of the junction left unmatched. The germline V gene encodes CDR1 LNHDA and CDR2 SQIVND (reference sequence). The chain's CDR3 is CASSIPGQGSGGTQYF. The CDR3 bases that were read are TGTGCCAGTAGTATCCCAGGACAGGGGAGTGGTGGGACC.

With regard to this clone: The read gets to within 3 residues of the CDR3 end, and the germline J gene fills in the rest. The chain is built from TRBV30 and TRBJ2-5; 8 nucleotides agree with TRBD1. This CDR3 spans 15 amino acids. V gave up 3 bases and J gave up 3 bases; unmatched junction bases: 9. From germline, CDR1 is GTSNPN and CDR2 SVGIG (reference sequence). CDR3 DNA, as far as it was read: TGTGCCTGGAGCCCCCCGGGACAGGTAAAAGAGACC. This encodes CAWSPPGQVKET. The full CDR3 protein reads CAWSPPGQVKETQYF.

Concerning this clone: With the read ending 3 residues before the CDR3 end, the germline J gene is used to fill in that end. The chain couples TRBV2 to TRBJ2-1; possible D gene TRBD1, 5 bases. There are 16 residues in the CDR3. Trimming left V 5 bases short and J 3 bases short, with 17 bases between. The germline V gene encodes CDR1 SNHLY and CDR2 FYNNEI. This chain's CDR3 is CASSTDSALFYNEQFF. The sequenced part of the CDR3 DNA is TGTGCCAGCAGTACCGACAGTGCGTTGTTCTACAATGAG.

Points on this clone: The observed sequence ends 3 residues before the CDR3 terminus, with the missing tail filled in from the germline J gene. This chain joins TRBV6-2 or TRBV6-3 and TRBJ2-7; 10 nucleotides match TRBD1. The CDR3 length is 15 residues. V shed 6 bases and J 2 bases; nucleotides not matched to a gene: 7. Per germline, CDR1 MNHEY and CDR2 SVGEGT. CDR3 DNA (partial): TGTGCCAGCAGACAACCCGGGACAGGGGCCTACGAG. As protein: CASRQPGTGAYE. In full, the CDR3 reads CASRQPGTGAYEQYF.

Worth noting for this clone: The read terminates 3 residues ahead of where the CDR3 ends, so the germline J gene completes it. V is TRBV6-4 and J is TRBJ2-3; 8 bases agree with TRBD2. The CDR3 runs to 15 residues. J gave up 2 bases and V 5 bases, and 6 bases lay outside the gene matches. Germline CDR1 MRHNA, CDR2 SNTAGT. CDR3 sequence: CASSTAGGTTDTQYF. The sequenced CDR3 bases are TGTGCCAGCAGTACGGCGGGAGGCACCACAGATACG.

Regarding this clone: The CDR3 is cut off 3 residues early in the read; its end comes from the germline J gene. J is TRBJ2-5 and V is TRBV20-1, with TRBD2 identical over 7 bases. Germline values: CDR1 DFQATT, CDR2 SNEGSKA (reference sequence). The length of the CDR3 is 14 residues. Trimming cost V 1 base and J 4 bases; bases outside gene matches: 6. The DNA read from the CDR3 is TGCAGTGCTAGAGTTCAGGGAGGGCGAGAGACC. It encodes CSARVQGGRET. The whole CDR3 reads CSARVQGGRETQYF.

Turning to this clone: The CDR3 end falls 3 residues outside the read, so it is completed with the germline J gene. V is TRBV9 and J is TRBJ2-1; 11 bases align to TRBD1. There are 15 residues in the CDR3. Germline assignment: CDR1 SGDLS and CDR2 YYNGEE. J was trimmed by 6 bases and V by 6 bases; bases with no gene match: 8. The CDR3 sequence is CASTLGGTGGNEQFF. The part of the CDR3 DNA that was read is TGTGCCAGCACCCTCGGTGGGACAGGGGGCAATGAG. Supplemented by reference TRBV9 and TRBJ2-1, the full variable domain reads DSGVTQTPKHLITATGQRVTLRCSPRSGDLSVYWYQQSLDQGLQFLIQYYNGEERAKGNILERFSAQQFPDLHSELNLSSLELGDSALYFCASTLGGTGGNEQFFGPGTRLTVL.

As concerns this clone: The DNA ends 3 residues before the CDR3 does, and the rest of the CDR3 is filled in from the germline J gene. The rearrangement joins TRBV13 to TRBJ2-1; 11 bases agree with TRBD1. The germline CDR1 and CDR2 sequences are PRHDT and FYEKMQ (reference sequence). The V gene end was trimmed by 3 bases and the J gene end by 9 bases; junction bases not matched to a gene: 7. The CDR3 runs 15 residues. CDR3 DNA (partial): TGTGCCAGCAGCTTTTGGGACAGGGGGATGTTTGAG. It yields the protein CASSFWDRGMFE. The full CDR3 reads CASSFWDRGMFEQFF.

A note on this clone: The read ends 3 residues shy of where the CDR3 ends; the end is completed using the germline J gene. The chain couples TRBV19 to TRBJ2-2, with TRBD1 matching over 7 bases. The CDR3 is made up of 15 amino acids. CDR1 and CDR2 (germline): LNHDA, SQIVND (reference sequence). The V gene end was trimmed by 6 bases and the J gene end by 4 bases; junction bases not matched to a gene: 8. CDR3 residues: CASRPQGMVTGELFF. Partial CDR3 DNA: TGTGCCAGTAGACCACAGGGGATGGTCACCGGGGAG. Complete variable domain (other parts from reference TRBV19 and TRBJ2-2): DGGITQSPKYLFRKEGQNVTLSCEQNLNHDAMYWYRQDPGQGLRLIYYSQIVNDFQKGDIAEGYSVSREKKESFPLTVTSAQKNPTAFYLCASRPQGMVTGELFFGEGSRLTVL.

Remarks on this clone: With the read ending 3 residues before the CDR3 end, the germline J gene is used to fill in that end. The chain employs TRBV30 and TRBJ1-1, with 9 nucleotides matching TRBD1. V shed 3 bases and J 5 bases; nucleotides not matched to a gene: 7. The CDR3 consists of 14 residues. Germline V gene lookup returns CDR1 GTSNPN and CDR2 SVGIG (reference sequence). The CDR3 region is CAWSPTGGATEAFF. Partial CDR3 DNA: TGTGCCTGGAGCCCAACAGGGGGCGCGACTGAA.

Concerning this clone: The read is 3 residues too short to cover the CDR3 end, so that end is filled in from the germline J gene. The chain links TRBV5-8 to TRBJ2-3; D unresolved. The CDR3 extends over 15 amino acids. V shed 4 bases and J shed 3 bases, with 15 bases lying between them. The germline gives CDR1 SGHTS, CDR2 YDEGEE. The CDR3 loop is CASSILRATTDTQYF. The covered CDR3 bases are TGTGCCAGCAGCATCCTCCGTGCGACAACAGATACG.

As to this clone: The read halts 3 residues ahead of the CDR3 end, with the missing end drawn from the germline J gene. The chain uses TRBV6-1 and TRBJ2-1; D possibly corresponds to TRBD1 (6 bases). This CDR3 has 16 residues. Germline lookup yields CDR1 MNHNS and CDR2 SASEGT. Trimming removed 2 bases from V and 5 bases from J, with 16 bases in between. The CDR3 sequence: CASSERGSPRDNEQFF. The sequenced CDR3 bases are TGTGCCAGCAGTGAAAGGGGGTCCCCGCGGGACAATGAG.

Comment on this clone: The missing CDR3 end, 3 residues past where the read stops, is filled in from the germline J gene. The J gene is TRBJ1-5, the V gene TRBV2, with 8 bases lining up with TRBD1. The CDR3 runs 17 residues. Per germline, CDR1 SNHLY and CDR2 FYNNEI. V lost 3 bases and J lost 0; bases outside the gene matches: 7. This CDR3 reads CASSDYPGQASNQPQHF. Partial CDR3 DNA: TGTGCCAGCAGTGACTATCCGGGACAGGCTAGCAATCAGCCC.